This TCR beta chain is drawn from a study of T cell responses to AZD1222 COVID-19 vaccine. On this clone: Its antigen remains unknown.

J was trimmed by 1 base and V by 3 bases; bases with no gene match: 7. The germline V gene has CDR1 KGHSH and CDR2 LQKENI. This CDR3 has 17 residues. Study findings and constraints: Sampling captured repertoires only after the peak T cell response. The donor cohort was predominantly white British with a female majority, and clonal diversity may have been underestimated.

Method: immunoSEQ multiplex PCR; TCRdb's copy keeps in-frame clones and lacks some. The table records roughly 70,000 clones, over 75% of them present only once. The source material was peripheral blood, sampled on day 0 of AZD1222 vaccination. V gene TRBV18 combines with J gene TRBJ2-5; 11 bases agree with TRBD2. The receptor was isolated from an adult in good health. CDR3 sequence: CASSPLPGLAAQETQYF. In DNA form, the CDR3 reads TGTGCCAGCTCACCTTTACCGGGACTAGCGGCCCAAGAGACCCAGTACTTC.